This section outlines one T cell receptor (beta chain) sequence together with its context. Its target is unknown. The data stem from a study of CD8+CD57+ T cells in acquired aplastic anemia. For the study at large: CD4+ and CD8+ cells, once sorted, gave DNA averaging approximately 3 ug.

J gave up 1 base and V 1 base, and 3 bases lay outside the gene matches. The CDR3 covers 15 residues. In germline, CDR1 is SGHKS, CDR2 YYEKEE (reference sequence). Flow cytometry had shown expanded CD8+CD57+ cells in the patients chosen for sequencing. Genomic DNA constituted the template upon which TCR beta VDJ and CDR3 profiling was performed. TCRdb fed the reads into MiXCR, producing one record per CDR3 protein. The table has 130,000 or so distinct CDR3 sequences, about 60% seen once. Overall study findings and caveats: Patients and controls were found to share twenty-nine CD8+ CDR3 sequences.

The rearrangement uses TRBV5-5 and TRBJ1-1; 8 bases map to TRBD1. The TCR originated in a human donor with aplastic anemia. The specimen was sorted CD4+, CD8+, or CD8+CD57+ T cells (not recorded which) from PBMCs. Written as DNA, the CDR3 is TGTGCCAGCAGCTTGACAGGGGGGCAGAACACTGAAGCTTTCTTT. Translation: CASSLTGGQNTEAFF.